Presented here are 19 T cell receptor beta chains from one specimen sequenced in a study of T cell responses to AZD1222 COVID-19 vaccine. This table comes from immunoSEQ multiplex PCR, and its TCRdb copy is limited to in-frame clones, with some not included. The sample carries around 170,000 clones, around 90% recorded once. The source was peripheral blood, collected 28 days after the second AZD1222 dose. The receptors derive from an adult who received the AZD1222 COVID-19 vaccine.

The genes are TRBV27 and TRBJ1-2, with D perhaps TRBD1 (6 bases). V was trimmed by 6 bases and J by 5 bases, leaving 19 bases between them. Germline V gene data show CDR1 as MNHEY and CDR2 as SMNVEV (reference sequence). This CDR3 has 15 amino acids. The CDR3 nucleotides read TGTGCCAGCAGGTCCCTCACAGGGTTCTCATATGGCTACACCTTC. This gives the protein CASRSLTGFSYGYTF.

The chain uses TRBV12-3 or TRBV12-4 and TRBJ1-5; D is unresolved. There are 11 residues in the CDR3. Trimming took off 1 base at V and 10 bases at J, with 5 bases between the two ends. CDR3 sequence (DNA): TGTGCCAGCAGTTTAGGTTTTCCCCAGCATTTT. This gives the protein CASSLGFPQHF.

This clone was detected only once. Germline and junction disagree at one end, which may indicate a read error. This chain connects TRBV27 to TRBJ1-2, with unresolved D. This CDR3 has 10 residues. Germline CDR1 and CDR2: MNHEY and SMNVEV (reference sequence). The CDR3 DNA reads as TGTGCCAGCAGCAGGTCGAGGCCCGGGTTC. It codes for CASSRSRPGF.

V is TRBV6-2 or TRBV6-3 and J is TRBJ2-7; TRBD1 might be the D (5 bases). From germline, CDR1 is MNHEY and CDR2 SVGEGT. V lost 4 bases and J 2 bases, leaving 12 bases between the germline ends. CDR3 length: 14 amino acids. CDR3 in DNA: TGTGCCAGCAGTTTTCCAGGGTCTACCTACGAGCAGTACTTC. Protein product: CASSFPGSTYEQYF.

The rearrangement joins TRBV5-6 to TRBJ2-4, with TRBD2 identical over 10 bases. Per germline, CDR1 SGHDT and CDR2 YYEEEE. Trimming took 0 bases from V and 8 from J; bases not matched to a gene: 11. The CDR3 spans 17 residues. The CDR3 coding sequence is TGTGCCAGCAGCTTGGTGGTAGCGGGGGGCCAGACCTACATTCAGTACTTC. Encoded protein: CASSLVVAGGQTYIQYF. Looking up the rest from reference TRBV5-6 and TRBJ2-4 gives the full variable domain: DAGVTQSPTHLIKTRGQQVTLRCSPKSGHDTVSWYQQALGQGPQFIFQYYEEEERQRGNFPDRFSGHQFPNYSSELNVNALLLGDSALYLCASSLVVAGGQTYIQYFGAGTRLSVL.

The V call is TRBV28, the J call TRBJ2-1; 13 nucleotides agree with TRBD2. V gave up 5 bases and J gave up 12 bases; unmatched junction bases: 10. Germline CDR1 is MDHEN and CDR2 is SYDVKM. This CDR3 has 15 amino acids. CDR3: CASSQGLAGSRGQFF. DNA of the CDR3: TGTGCCAGCAGTCAGGGACTAGCGGGATCGAGGGGGCAGTTCTTC.

The V call is TRBV30, the J call TRBJ2-2; a possible D gene is TRBD1 (6 bases). Germline values: CDR1 GTSNPN, CDR2 SVGIG (reference sequence). The CDR3 spans 13 residues. Trimming stripped 5 bases from V and 8 bases from J, with 15 bases between. The CDR3 here is CAWSAGVGGELFF. The CDR3 nucleotides read TGTGCCTGGTCGGCAGGGGTAGGAGGGGAGCTGTTTTTT.

The V and J genes are TRBV6-2 or TRBV6-3 and TRBJ2-6, with a possible D match to TRBD1 (6 bases). Germline V gene data show CDR1 as MNHEY and CDR2 as SVGEGT. The CDR3 totals 15 residues. Trimming took off 5 bases at V and 0 bases at J, with 8 bases between the two ends. CDR3 protein: CASSRQVSGANVLTF. Written as DNA, the CDR3 is TGTGCCAGCAGTCGACAGGTCTCTGGGGCCAACGTCCTGACTTTC.

This clone was detected only once. The rearrangement joins TRBV5-4 to TRBJ2-5, with TRBD1 matching 9 bases. The V gene end was trimmed by 7 bases and the J gene end by 5 bases; junction bases not matched to a gene: 9. This CDR3 has 14 amino acids. In germline, CDR1 is SGHNT, CDR2 YYREEE (reference sequence). This CDR3 is CASGNRGQHETQYF. CDR3 nucleotides: TGTGCCAGCGGCAACAGGGGGCAGCACGAGACCCAGTACTTC.

The table lists this clone with a count of one. The rearrangement links TRBV19 to TRBJ2-2; 8 bases align to TRBD1. Germline values: CDR1 LNHDA, CDR2 SQIVND (reference sequence). The V and J ends lost 8 bases and 6 bases, in that order; junction bases with no gene match: 8. The CDR3 runs 14 residues. Here the CDR3 DNA reads TGTGCCAGTTGGGCAGGGGGCGAATCCGGGGAGCTGTTTTTT. Translating gives CASWAGGESGELFF.

This clone was observed a single time. The chain employs TRBV7-2 and TRBJ2-3, with D perhaps TRBD2 (6 bases). The CDR3 spans 15 residues. Trimming shortened V by 1 base and J by 2 bases, and 10 bases separated the two germline ends. CDR1 SGHTA and CDR2 FQGNSA come from the germline V gene. The CDR3 DNA reads TGTGCCAGCAGCTTAGAGGGACTCCTCACAGATACGCAGTATTTT. Protein sequence: CASSLEGLLTDTQYF. The full variable domain, in which reference TRBV7-2 and TRBJ2-3 provide the parts outside the CDR3, is GAGVSQSPSNKVTEKGKDVELRCDPISGHTALYWYRQSLGQGLEFLIYFQGNSAPDKSGLPSDRFSAERTGGSVSTLTIQRTQQEDSAVYLCASSLEGLLTDTQYFGPGTRLTVL.

The genes are TRBV21-1 and TRBJ1-5; the tabulated D call, TRBD1, remains unverified against the DNA. TRBV21-1 is classified as a pseudogene. The CDR3 spans 13 residues. The CDR3 region has the DNA TGTGCCAGCAGCAAACAGGGGTCGCAGCCCCAGCATTTT. This translates into CASSKQGSQPQHF.

The rearrangement links TRBV7-2 to TRBJ2-5, with D possibly TRBD2 on 7 matching bases. Germline values: CDR1 SGHTA, CDR2 FQGNSA. The CDR3 runs 12 residues. The V end lost 8 bases, the J end lost 4 bases, and 11 bases lay between the germline ends. DNA for the CDR3: TGTGCCAGCGGGGGGGGGCGAGAGACCCAGTACTTC. Its translation is CASGGGRETQYF.

The chain employs TRBV27 and TRBJ2-2; possibly TRBD2 for D (6 bases). Germline CDR1 MNHEY, CDR2 SMNVEV (reference sequence). Trimming left V 1 base short and J 6 bases short, with 9 bases between. The CDR3 consists of 14 residues. CDR3 region: CASSLLGGAGELFF. The CDR3 DNA reads as TGTGCCAGCAGTTTATTGGGGGGAGCCGGGGAGCTGTTTTTT.

The V call is TRBV5-1, the J call TRBJ2-6; D not certain. Trimming took 0 bases from V and 0 from J, leaving 4 bases between them. CDR1 SGHRS and CDR2 YFSETQ come from the germline V gene. The CDR3 covers 15 residues. The DNA of the CDR3 is TGCGCCAGCAGCTTGGTGACCTCTGGGGCCAACGTCCTGACTTTC. Its protein is CASSLVTSGANVLTF.

The chain recombines TRBV6-5 with TRBJ2-7; D may be TRBD1 (6 bases). This CDR3 is 13 amino acids long. Germline CDR1 is MNHEY and CDR2 is SVGAGI. V was clipped by 4 bases and J by 4 bases, with 11 bases between them. The CDR3 region has the DNA TGTGCCAGCAGTTGGCGACAGGAGTACGAGCAGTACTTC. This gives the protein CASSWRQEYEQYF.

The chain is built from TRBV25-1 and TRBJ1-4, with D tentatively TRBD1 (6 bases). The ends were cut back, 7 bases at V and 8 bases at J, with 20 bases in the middle. Germline values: CDR1 MGHDK, CDR2 SYGVNS. This CDR3 is 15 amino acids long. CDR3 bases: TGTGCCAGCACCCCCACAACAGGGTTGCGCGAAAAACTGTTTTTT. As protein: CASTPTTGLREKLFF.

The V gene is TRBV5-1, the J gene TRBJ2-3, with D possibly matching TRBD1 (5 bases). The germline V gene encodes CDR1 SGHRS and CDR2 YFSETQ. This CDR3 is 15 amino acids long. V dropped 0 bases and J dropped 2 bases, with 10 bases sitting between them. CDR3 region: CASSLGGGPTDTQYF. CDR3 coding DNA: TGCGCCAGCAGCTTGGGGGGCGGACCCACAGATACGCAGTATTTT.

The V gene is TRBV7-9, the J gene TRBJ2-7, with D possibly matching TRBD1 (6 bases). Trimming removed 1 base from V and 5 bases from J, with 9 bases in between. This CDR3 is 13 amino acids long. CDR1 and CDR2 (germline): SEHNR, FQNEAQ (reference sequence). The CDR3, as DNA: TGTGCCAGCAGCTTAGGGACAGTGGACGAGCAGTACTTC. It specifies CASSLGTVDEQYF.